A selection of T cell receptor beta chains follows, all from one sample in a study of shared clonotypes between healthy human individuals. The assay was immunoSEQ multiplex PCR, and TCRdb's table has in-frame clones only and misses some. The sample includes roughly 2.1 million clones, 85% to 95% of them seen just once. The sequenced sample consisted of naive CD8+ T cells from PBMCs. These receptors came from a man aged 18 to 29 in good health. Some clones in this sample may be carry-over from other donors' samples. CDR3s include the opening cysteine and the closing phenylalanine or tryptophan. The D gene is left open where the match is weak. A clone size is listed for some rows: how often the clone was seen (once, few, many), or a class if it is expanded.

CDR3 DNA,CDR3 protein,V gene,clone size,CDR3 length,D gene,J gene
TGTGCCAGCAGTGCAGGGGGTCCCCTCTACGAGCAGTACTTC,CASSAGGPLYEQYF,TRBV2,NA,14,TRBD1,TRBJ2-7
TGTGCCAGTAGTATTGGGGAGAACACTGAAGCTTTCTTT,CASSIGENTEAFF,TRBV19,NA,13,NA,TRBJ1-1
TGTGCCACCCTCATTGGCACAGACCAAGAGACCCAGTACTTC,CATLIGTDQETQYF,TRBV28,NA,14,NA,TRBJ2-5
TGTGCCAGCAGTCCCGGGAACACCGGGGAGCTGTTTTTT,CASSPGNTGELFF,TRBV7-6,NA,13,NA,TRBJ2-2
TGTGCCAGCAGCAGCAGGGTCGTAGCGGGAGTTAGTGAGCAGTTCTTC,CASSSRVVAGVSEQFF,TRBV9,NA,16,TRBD2,TRBJ2-1
TGTGCCAGCAGCCCCGGAGGGTGGAGAACTGAAGCTTTCTTT,CASSPGGWRTEAFF,TRBV27,NA,14,NA,TRBJ1-1
TGTGCCAGCACAACACTGGGCAGGGGGCACGAGACCCAGTACTTC,CASTTLGRGHETQYF,TRBV6-5,once,15,TRBD1,TRBJ2-5
TGTGCCAGCAGCTTAGGTGGTCTAGCGGGACATGAGCAGTTCTTC,CASSLGGLAGHEQFF,TRBV7-6,NA,15,TRBD2,TRBJ2-1
TGTGCCAGCGGGACTAGCGGGCTAGCACGCTACGAGCAGTACTTC,CASGTSGLARYEQYF,TRBV19,NA,15,TRBD2,TRBJ2-7
TGTGCCAGCAGTGCCTCTGGGGCCAACGTCCTGACTTTC,CASSASGANVLTF,TRBV6-5,NA,13,NA,TRBJ2-6
TGCAGCGTCGCCCAGGGCTCCGGGGAGCTGTTTTTT,CSVAQGSGELFF,TRBV29-1,NA,12,NA,TRBJ2-2
TGCGCCAGCAGCCAAGCTTGGGACAGGGTTGGTCAGCCCCAGCATTTT,CASSQAWDRVGQPQHF,TRBV4-3,few,16,TRBD1,TRBJ1-5
TGTGCCAGCAGTTTCGCGGGAGTATTCCCGAGCACAGATACGCAGTATTTT,CASSFAGVFPSTDTQYF,TRBV28,NA,17,TRBD2,TRBJ2-3
TGTGCCAGCAGCCAAGATATAAAGGCCGGGGAGCTGTTTTTT,CASSQDIKAGELFF,TRBV4-2,NA,14,NA,TRBJ2-2
TGTGCCAGCAGTTTAAAGGCAGGGAGATCCTACGAGCAGTACTTC,CASSLKAGRSYEQYF,TRBV28,NA,15,NA,TRBJ2-7
TGTGCCAGCAGTTTCCAGGGTTCCACAGATACGCAGTATTTT,CASSFQGSTDTQYF,TRBV28,NA,14,NA,TRBJ2-3
TGCGCCAGCAGCCAACAGGGATTAGACTATGGCTACACCTTC,CASSQQGLDYGYTF,TRBV4-1,NA,14,NA,TRBJ1-2
TGCGCCAGCAGCCCCTGGGGCGGCCCGCTGAACACCGGGGAGCTGTTTTTT,CASSPWGGPLNTGELFF,TRBV5-1,once,17,NA,TRBJ2-2
TGTGCCAGCAGCCAAGAGGACAGAAACTCTGGAAACACCATATATTTT,CASSQEDRNSGNTIYF,TRBV4-2,NA,16,NA,TRBJ1-3
TGTGCCAGCAGCTTAGCATGGACTAGCGAGTACGAGCAGTACTTC,CASSLAWTSEYEQYF,TRBV7-9,NA,15,TRBD2,TRBJ2-7
TGTGCCAGCAGTTTTGTACAGAACTCCGGGGAGCTGTTTTTT,CASSFVQNSGELFF,TRBV27,NA,14,NA,TRBJ2-2
TGTGCCAGCAGTCCTACCCCCAAATACGAGCAGTACTTC,CASSPTPKYEQYF,TRBV28,once,13,NA,TRBJ2-7
TGTGCCAGCAGTCCCTTGGCTGGGCCCGGGGAGCTGTTTTTT,CASSPLAGPGELFF,TRBV27,NA,14,NA,TRBJ2-2
TGTGCCAGTAGTATCGTTCACAGGGACACTGAAGCTTTCTTT,CASSIVHRDTEAFF,TRBV19,NA,14,NA,TRBJ1-1
TGTGCCAGCAGTTTAGATCCGGGACAGACGAACACTGAAGCTTTCTTT,CASSLDPGQTNTEAFF,TRBV28,NA,16,TRBD1,TRBJ1-1
TGTGCCAGCAGCCAGCCGAATCCGGGACCCGTCAATGGCTACACCTTC,CASSQPNPGPVNGYTF,TRBV4-2,NA,16,NA,TRBJ1-2
TGTGCCAGCAGCCGACCCCCCTACGAGCAGTACTTC,CASSRPPYEQYF,TRBV7-2,NA,12,NA,TRBJ2-7